This passage covers 32 T cell receptor beta chains from one sample sequenced in a study of T cell responses to AZD1222 COVID-19 vaccine. Generated by immunoSEQ multiplex PCR, the TCRdb table keeps only in-frame clones and is missing some. The sample lists more than 110,000 clones, roughly 90% seen once, with about 4.5% in the top ten. The input for sequencing was peripheral blood, taken on day 0 of AZD1222 vaccination. The receptors shown here come from an adult in good health.

V is TRBV2 and J is TRBJ1-4; D may be TRBD1 (5 bases). The germline V gene encodes CDR1 SNHLY and CDR2 FYNNEI. The CDR3 covers 13 residues. V was trimmed by 4 bases and J by 2 bases, leaving 5 bases between them. CDR3 in amino acids: CASSGQTNEKLFF. The DNA for the CDR3 is TGTGCCAGCAGTGGACAGACTAATGAAAAACTGTTTTTT.

The chain links TRBV7-8 to TRBJ2-1; 8 bases match TRBD2. Trimming cost V 4 bases and J 1 base; bases outside gene matches: 15. Germline V lookup: CDR1 SGHVS, CDR2 FQNEAQ. The CDR3 length is 19 residues. The CDR3 nucleotides read TGTGCCAGCAGCTCCCGGGCGGGACTAGGAGGTCTGTCCTACAATGAGCAGTTCTTC. Protein sequence: CASSSRAGLGGLSYNEQFF.

The chain carries TRBV19 and TRBJ1-5, with D possibly TRBD1 on 5 matching bases. V lost 6 bases and J 7 bases, leaving 16 bases between the germline ends. CDR1 and CDR2 (germline): LNHDA, SQIVND (reference sequence). The CDR3 runs to 14 residues. CDR3 in amino acids: CASSPGVGRQPQHF. As DNA, the CDR3 is TGTGCCAGTAGCCCGGGGGTCGGGCGCCAGCCCCAGCATTTT.

This clone was seen a single time. This chain joins TRBV7-2 and TRBJ2-7; the D call may be TRBD1 or TRBD2 (6 bases each). The germline CDR1 and CDR2 sequences are SGHTA and FQGNSA. The CDR3 runs 15 residues. Trimming cost V 2 bases and J 5 bases, with 16 bases left between them. Here the CDR3 reads CASSLSGTPGDEQYF. The CDR3 DNA follows: TGTGCCAGCAGCTTATCCGGGACTCCAGGGGACGAGCAGTACTTC.

This clone was counted a few times. The chain recombines TRBV3-1 (or the pseudogene TRBV3-2) with TRBJ2-2; no firm D call. V lost 4 bases, J lost 2 bases, and 11 bases lay in between. The CDR3 is 15 amino acids. Germline V gives CDR1 LGHDT, CDR2 YNNKEL (reference sequence). The DNA of the CDR3 is TGTGCCAGCAGCCGCCGTAGTATTAACACCGGGGAGCTGTTTTTT. Translation gives CASSRRSINTGELFF.

The chain links TRBV5-6 to TRBJ2-7; D gene uncertain. The CDR3 sequence is 14 residues long. Germline-derived CDR1 and CDR2 are SGHDT and YYEEEE. Trimming cost V 2 bases and J 4 bases, with 13 bases left between them. The CDR3 region is CASSFPLAPYEQYF. CDR3 nucleotide sequence: TGTGCCAGCAGCTTCCCATTGGCTCCGTACGAGCAGTACTTC.

V is TRBV6-1 and J is TRBJ1-6; D is perhaps TRBD1 (5 bases). Per germline, CDR1 MNHNS and CDR2 SASEGT. The CDR3 spans 14 residues. V was shortened by 2 bases and J by 7 bases, with 9 bases between the two germline ends. CDR3 sequence (DNA): TGTGCCAGCAGTGAATTGGGGGTCAATTCACCCCTCCACTTT. Residues: CASSELGVNSPLHF.

The gene calls are TRBV11-2 and TRBJ1-2, with D possibly being TRBD1 (6 bases). CDR3 length equals 16 residues. Germline CDR1 and CDR2: SGHAT and FQNNGV. V shed 2 bases and J shed 3 bases, with 16 bases lying between them. The CDR3 DNA is TGTGCCAGCAGCTTAAAAGGGGGGCCCATAGACTATGGCTACACCTTC. It specifies CASSLKGGPIDYGYTF.

In its sample, this clone was seen once. This chain links TRBV19 with TRBJ2-2, with unresolved D. This CDR3 region has 10 residues. The ends were cut back, 10 bases at V and 8 bases at J, with 8 bases in the middle. The V gene's germline CDR1 is LNHDA and CDR2 SQIVND (reference sequence). CDR3 coding DNA: TGTGCCACCAAGGATGGGGAGCTGTTTTTT. Translating it yields CATKDGELFF.

V usage is TRBV19 and J usage is TRBJ1-1; unclear D gene. V dropped 2 bases and J dropped 0 bases, with 4 bases sitting between them. This CDR3 spans 13 amino acids. Germline CDR1 is LNHDA and CDR2 is SQIVND (reference sequence). In DNA form, the CDR3 reads TGTGCCAGTAGTATACTGATGAACACTGAAGCTTTCTTT. This sequence encodes CASSILMNTEAFF.

The chain recombines TRBV6-5 with TRBJ1-5; possibly TRBD1 for D (5 bases). The CDR3 sequence is 14 residues long. In germline, CDR1 is MNHEY, CDR2 SVGAGI. V was cut by 4 bases and J by 4 bases, with 11 bases left in between. This CDR3 reads CASSSRGLNQPQHF. DNA for the CDR3: TGTGCCAGCAGTTCACGGGGGTTAAATCAGCCCCAGCATTTT.

This chain joins TRBV23-1 and TRBJ1-1; no definite D call. TRBV23-1 falls under the ORF class, with uncertain function. Trimming pared 7 bases from V and 4 bases from J, leaving 16 bases between. This CDR3 spans 14 amino acids. The CDR3 protein is CASIHWVVFTEAFF. The CDR3 DNA follows: TGCGCCAGCATCCATTGGGTGGTTTTCACTGAAGCTTTCTTT.

The chain links TRBV9 to TRBJ2-1; a possible D gene is TRBD2 (5 bases). The CDR3 totals 14 residues. Germline-derived CDR1 and CDR2 are SGDLS and YYNGEE. With 0 bases removed from V and 5 bases from J, the gap between germline ends came to 9 bases. The CDR3 region has the DNA TGTGCCAGCAGCGTAGGGGGAGCGGACAATGAGCAGTTCTTC. Protein sequence: CASSVGGADNEQFF.

The chain recombines TRBV5-1 with TRBJ2-7; a weak D match, TRBD1 (5 bases). The CDR3 is made up of 14 amino acids. V lost 1 base and J 5 bases, leaving 13 bases between the germline ends. Germline CDR1 SGHRS, CDR2 YFSETQ. CDR3 in DNA: TGCGCCAGCAGCTTGAATCTGGGGCCCAACGAGCAGTACTTC. This sequence encodes CASSLNLGPNEQYF.

This chain links TRBV28 with TRBJ2-7, with D hard to call. This CDR3 has 13 amino acids. V was shortened by 8 bases and J by 6 bases, with 17 bases between the two germline ends. Germline assignment: CDR1 MDHEN and CDR2 SYDVKM. This CDR3 is CASGSLSWAEQYF. The DNA of the CDR3 is TGTGCCAGCGGAAGTCTCTCGTGGGCCGAGCAGTACTTC.

V is TRBV19 and J is TRBJ1-5; unclear D gene. Trimming cost V 1 base and J 0 bases, with 10 bases left between them. The germline CDR1 and CDR2 sequences are LNHDA and SQIVND (reference sequence). This CDR3 region has 16 residues. CDR3 sequence (DNA): TGTGCCAGTAGTATAGTGCTAGGGAATAGCAATCAGCCCCAGCATTTT. Protein product: CASSIVLGNSNQPQHF.

The chain's CDR3 is CASSLFEVTDTQYF. The CDR3 nucleotides are TGCGCCAGCAGCTTGTTTGAAGTCACAGATACGCAGTATTTT. This chain links TRBV5-1 with TRBJ2-3; D is unresolved. Trimming took off 1 base at V and 2 bases at J, with 8 bases between the two ends. This CDR3 is 14 amino acids long. CDR1 and CDR2 from the germline V gene are SGHRS and YFSETQ.

The V gene is TRBV5-1, the J gene TRBJ2-1, with D possibly being TRBD1 (6 bases). This CDR3 is 15 amino acids long. The germline V gene encodes CDR1 SGHRS and CDR2 YFSETQ. Trimming stripped 4 bases from V and 0 bases from J, with 11 bases between. CDR3 region: CASSPRGSSYNEQFF. CDR3 DNA: TGCGCCAGCAGCCCCAGGGGTAGCTCCTACAATGAGCAGTTCTTC. The whole variable domain, filled in from reference TRBV5-1 and TRBJ2-1, reads KAGVTQTPRYLIKTRGQQVTLSCSPISGHRSVSWYQQTPGQGLQFLFEYFSETQRNKGNFPGRFSGRQFSNSRSEMNVSTLELGDSALYLCASSPRGSSYNEQFFGPGTRLTVL.

V is TRBV3-1 (or the pseudogene TRBV3-2) and J is TRBJ1-4; 8 nucleotides agree with TRBD1. Trimming took 6 bases from V and 8 from J; bases not matched to a gene: 11. The germline V gene has CDR1 LGHDT and CDR2 YNNKEL (reference sequence). The CDR3 totals 15 residues. The CDR3 sequence is CASRHRTGGQEKLFF. The DNA for the CDR3 is TGTGCCAGCAGGCATAGAACAGGGGGACAGGAAAAACTGTTTTTT.

This clone has a single count. V is TRBV7-9 and J is TRBJ2-1; 8 bases fit TRBD2. J was trimmed by 10 bases and V by 1 base; bases with no gene match: 9. The CDR3 is 15 amino acids. Germline V gives CDR1 SEHNR, CDR2 FQNEAQ (reference sequence). The CDR3 region is CASSLELAAVSEQFF. The CDR3 nucleotides read TGTGCCAGCAGCTTAGAACTAGCGGCAGTCTCGGAGCAGTTCTTC. The full variable domain, in which reference TRBV7-9 and TRBJ2-1 provide the parts outside the CDR3, is DTGVSQNPRHKITKRGQNVTFRCDPISEHNRLYWYRQTLGQGPEFLTYFQNEAQLEKSRLLSDRFSAERPKGSFSTLEIQRTEQGDSAMYLCASSLELAAVSEQFFGPGTRLTVL.

This chain joins TRBV25-1 and TRBJ2-5, with TRBD1 identical over 7 bases. The length of the CDR3 is 17 residues. With V trimmed by 1 base and J by 0 bases, 8 bases remained unmatched. Germline lookup yields CDR1 MGHDK and CDR2 SYGVNS. The CDR3 spells CASSEFGTGANQETQYF. CDR3 nucleotide sequence: TGTGCCAGCAGTGAATTCGGAACAGGGGCCAACCAAGAGACCCAGTACTTC. Using reference TRBV25-1 and TRBJ2-5 for the parts outside the CDR3, the full variable domain is EADIYQTPRYLVIGTGKKITLECSQTMGHDKMYWYQQDPGMELHLIHYSYGVNSTEKGDLSSESTVSRIRTEHFPLTLESARPSHTSQYLCASSEFGTGANQETQYFGPGTRLLVL.

In the case of this clone: The sample has other DNA sequences that encode this CDR3 too. The chain couples TRBV12-3 or TRBV12-4 to TRBJ1-2; D gene ambiguous. The CDR3 totals 11 residues. V lost 6 bases, J lost 4 bases, and 6 bases lay in between. The CDR3 region has the DNA TGTGCCAGCAGGGACCCCTATGGCTACACCTTC. Amino acid sequence: CASRDPYGYTF.

V is TRBV27 and J is TRBJ2-7; the D is unclear. In germline, CDR1 is MNHEY, CDR2 SMNVEV (reference sequence). V was clipped by 5 bases and J by 4 bases, with 24 bases between them. The CDR3 is 17 residues long. The CDR3 sequence: CASSGRSPENGPYEQYF. CDR3 in DNA: TGTGCCAGCAGTGGTAGATCCCCAGAGAATGGGCCGTACGAGCAGTACTTC.

The chain is built from TRBV28 and TRBJ2-6; 8 bases match TRBD2. This CDR3 has 17 residues. Per the germline V gene, CDR1 is MDHEN and CDR2 is SYDVKM. Losses at the gene ends were 7 bases for V and 0 bases for J; bases not matched to a gene: 8. The CDR3 sequence: CASTRRGASSGANVLTF. The CDR3 DNA follows: TGTGCCAGCACACGGCGGGGGGCCAGCTCTGGGGCCAACGTCCTGACTTTC.

V usage is TRBV6-5 and J usage is TRBJ1-5; D is possibly TRBD1 (6 bases). Germline lookup yields CDR1 MNHEY and CDR2 SVGAGI. The CDR3 totals 13 residues. V was trimmed by 10 bases and J by 7 bases, leaving 17 bases between them. CDR3 loop: CAIGRAGEQPQHF. CDR3 bases: TGTGCCATTGGAAGGGCAGGGGAGCAGCCCCAGCATTTT.

This clone has only one observation. This chain links TRBV4-1 with TRBJ2-5, with 9 bases identical to TRBD2. Losses at the gene ends were 0 bases for V and 2 bases for J; bases not matched to a gene: 13. The CDR3 consists of 19 residues. CDR1 is MGHRA, CDR2 YSYEKL, per germline. The CDR3 DNA is TGCGCCAGCAGCCAAGATACCTATGGCGGGGGGGCAGGGCAAGAGACCCAGTACTTC. This gives the protein CASSQDTYGGGAGQETQYF.

The chain has TRBV6-1 and TRBJ1-1; D perhaps matches TRBD1 (5 bases). Germline V gene data show CDR1 as MNHNS and CDR2 as SASEGT. V was cut by 2 bases and J by 3 bases, with 13 bases left in between. This CDR3 contains 15 residues. This chain's CDR3 is CASSERRGRYTEAFF. DNA of the CDR3: TGTGCCAGCAGTGAAAGGCGGGGCCGGTACACTGAAGCTTTCTTT.

The V call is TRBV7-2, the J call TRBJ2-2, with 11 bases matching TRBD2. The length of the CDR3 is 15 residues. The germline V gene has CDR1 SGHTA and CDR2 FQGNSA. The V and J ends lost 9 bases and 3 bases, in that order; junction bases with no gene match: 6. CDR3 in amino acids: CASHLAGGHTGELFF. CDR3 in DNA: TGTGCCAGTCATCTAGCGGGGGGTCACACCGGGGAGCTGTTTTTT.

The chain joins TRBV7-3 to TRBJ2-2; TRBD2 might be the D (6 bases). V lost 2 bases and J 5 bases, leaving 15 bases between the germline ends. CDR1 and CDR2 (germline): SGHTA, FQGTGA. The CDR3 sequence is 16 residues long. The CDR3 region has the DNA TGTGCCAGCAGCTTAGTCGGAGGGCCAAGAACCGGGGAGCTGTTTTTT. Encoded protein: CASSLVGGPRTGELFF.

The chain combines TRBV10-2 with TRBJ1-2; a weak D match, TRBD1 (5 bases). The CDR3 is 14 residues long. V shed 0 bases and J shed 8 bases, with 13 bases lying between them. Germline assignment: CDR1 WSHSY and CDR2 SAAADI. The CDR3 DNA reads as TGCGCCAGCAGTGAGTCGAGGAGGGGAGGGGGCTACACCTTC. This gives the protein CASSESRRGGGYTF.

V is TRBV7-8 and J is TRBJ2-1; possible D gene TRBD1, 6 bases. The CDR3 covers 16 residues. Germline CDR1 reads SGHVS; CDR2 reads FQNEAQ. Trimming removed 5 bases from V and 10 bases from J, with 24 bases in between. CDR3 residues: CASSLAQGIIIREQFF. Here the CDR3 DNA reads TGTGCCAGCAGCCTCGCACAGGGAATAATTATTCGCGAGCAGTTCTTC.

This chain joins TRBV19 and TRBJ1-5; D gene ambiguous. The CDR3 covers 15 residues. V was cut by 0 bases and J by 3 bases, with 9 bases left in between. Germline values: CDR1 LNHDA, CDR2 SQIVND (reference sequence). The CDR3 loop is CASSIDRGTNQPQHF. DNA of the CDR3: TGTGCCAGTAGTATAGACCGGGGAACCAATCAGCCCCAGCATTTT.